The clone carrying this T cell receptor beta chain was seen a handful of times. Its antigen is currently unknown. Trimming left V 3 bases short and J 6 bases short, with 18 bases between. This CDR3 spans 16 amino acids. Time point here: patch test 1, 2 weeks after DPC sensitization. The treatment was: therapeutic diphenylcyclopropenone sensitization with weekly scalp DPC. The record originates from a study of human T cells and chemical hapten exposure. Study details: Alopecia universalis, totalis or areata was present in patients who were mostly female.

TCRdb redid the calling of the RACE reads with MiXCR, one entry per CDR3 protein. The profile covers around 190,000 distinct CDR3 sequences, with approximately 20% appearing a single time and 6.7% taken by the ten largest. Study findings and constraints: Having alopecia, donors may respond immunologically unlike healthy people. Counts of TCRs above 1 in 1000 frequency stayed unchanged with DPC sensitization.

The chain carries TRBV12-3 or TRBV12-4 and TRBJ2-1; D possibly corresponds to TRBD2 (5 bases). Specimen: whole blood, collected in connection with sensitization to the hapten diphenylcyclopropenone (DPC). The clonotype was recovered from a woman between 45 and 65 years old with alopecia areata. Some clones in this sample may be carry-over from other donors' samples. The CDR3 nucleotides read TGTGCCAGCAGTTTTAGTGGGAGAGGGCCTGGCAATGAGCAGTTCTTC. Its protein is CASSFSGRGPGNEQFF.